The clone carrying this TCR beta chain came up once. Its antigen is unidentified. These data belong to a study of shared clonotypes between healthy human individuals. Per germline, CDR1 MNHEY and CDR2 SMNVEV (reference sequence). The CDR3 contains 13 residues. V shed 5 bases and J shed 7 bases, with 13 bases lying between them. The repertoire was sequenced with immunoSEQ multiplex PCR; TCRdb's copy has only in-frame clones and lacks some. The sample records approximately 2,000,000 clones, around 93% being singletons. As defined, naive CD8 cells were CD45RO-negative and positively selected for CCR7, with terminally differentiated effector memory CD45RA+ cells excluded. General study findings and limits: Naive subsets tended to show greater estimated richness than memory subsets. The authors sampled blood alone, and tissue repertoires likely differ.

The V call is TRBV27, the J call TRBJ2-3, with D possibly TRBD2 on 6 matching bases. Sequences were obtained from naive CD8+ T cells from PBMCs. The clonotype comes from a young man in good health. Some clones in this sample may be carry-over from other donors' samples. The chain's CDR3 is CASSDGTPNTQYF. In DNA form, the CDR3 reads TGTGCCAGCAGTGACGGGACTCCCAATACGCAGTATTTT.